This record concerns one TCR beta chain sequence. What it binds is unknown. Then a second PCR, running about 6 to 11 cycles, was carried out with a sample-barcoded 5' primer and a J-beta primer mix. In TCRdb, the 5' RACE reads were re-called with MiXCR into one record per CDR3 protein. The sample comprises approximately 700,000 distinct CDR3 sequences, about a third of which are singletons, and 15% to 19% rests with the top ten. This sample stems from a study of blood T cells in healthy people across ages. Study at large: Template switching caught about one barcoded beta molecule for each two T cells.

This CDR3 spans 16 amino acids. The V and J ends lost 3 bases and 1 base respectively, with 13 bases between them. Germline CDR1 SGHRS, CDR2 YFSETQ. General observations from the study: Researchers said unsorted PBMCs prevented a conclusive naive versus antigen-experienced comparison.

With each sample, at least 5 micrograms of total RNA were extracted. The V and J genes are TRBV5-1 and TRBJ2-2; the D gene is possibly TRBD1 (6 bases). This TCR was sampled from a woman at least 80 years old in good health. Material for sequencing was blood. DNA for the CDR3: TGCGCCAGCAGCTCCGCCGGGGACATGAACACCGGGGAGCTGTTTTTT. Amino acid sequence: CASSSAGDMNTGELFF. Full variable domain (outside the CDR3, taken from reference TRBV5-1 and TRBJ2-2): KAGVTQTPRYLIKTRGQQVTLSCSPISGHRSVSWYQQTPGQGLQFLFEYFSETQRNKGNFPGRFSGRQFSNSRSEMNVSTLELGDSALYLCASSSAGDMNTGELFFGEGSRLTVL.